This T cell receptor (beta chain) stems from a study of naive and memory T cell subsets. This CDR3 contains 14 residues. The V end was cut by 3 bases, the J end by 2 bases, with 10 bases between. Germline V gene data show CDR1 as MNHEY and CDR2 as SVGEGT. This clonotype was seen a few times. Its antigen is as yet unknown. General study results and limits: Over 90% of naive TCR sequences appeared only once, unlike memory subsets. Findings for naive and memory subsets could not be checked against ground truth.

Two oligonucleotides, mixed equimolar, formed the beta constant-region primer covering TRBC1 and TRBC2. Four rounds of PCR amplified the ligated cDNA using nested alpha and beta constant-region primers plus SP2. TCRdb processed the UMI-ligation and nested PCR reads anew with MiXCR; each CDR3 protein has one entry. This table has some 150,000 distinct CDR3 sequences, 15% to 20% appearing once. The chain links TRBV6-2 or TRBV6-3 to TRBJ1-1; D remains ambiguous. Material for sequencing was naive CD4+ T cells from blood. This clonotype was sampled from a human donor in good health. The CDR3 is CASSYLQLNTEAFF. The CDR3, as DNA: TGTGCCAGCAGTTATCTTCAGCTAAACACTGAAGCTTTCTTT.